This TCR beta chain originates from a study of T cell clonality in common variable immunodeficiency. In this sample, this clone turned up many times. Antigen specificity is unknown. The CDR3 extends 3 residues past the end of the read, so its final part is completed from the germline J gene. Patients and controls were mostly of Caucasian heritage. Sequencing input was equivalent genomic DNA from CVID and controls. Clones were read by immunoSEQ multiplex PCR, and TCRdb kept only the in-frame ones, dropping some. The specimen has roughly 70,000 clones, none found just once. In germline, CDR1 is LNHDA, CDR2 SQIVND (reference sequence). The CDR3 extends over 14 amino acids. J lost 4 bases, V lost 7 bases, and 7 bases had no gene match. General study findings and limits: Reportedly, TCR beta sequences from common variable immunodeficiency showed fewer deletions and N-nucleotide insertions. What drives increased CVID clonality needs T cell subpopulation sequencing.

The rearrangement links TRBV19 to TRBJ2-3, with 8 bases lining up with TRBD2. Source material: peripheral blood mononuclear cells. The sequence was collected from a person between 18 and 69 years old in good health. Partial CDR3 DNA: TGTGCCAGTAAGAAGCGGGAGACCCCAGATACG. Translating gives CASKKRETPDT. The complete CDR3 sequence is CASKKRETPDTQYF. Using reference TRBV19 and TRBJ2-3 for the parts outside the CDR3, the full variable domain is DGGITQSPKYLFRKEGQNVTLSCEQNLNHDAMYWYRQDPGQGLRLIYYSQIVNDFQKGDIAEGYSVSREKKESFPLTVTSAQKNPTAFYLCASKKRETPDTQYFGPGTRLTVL.